These 30 T cell receptor beta chains originate from one sample sequenced in a study of OX40 agonist ivuxolimab in advanced cancers. TCRdb's copy holds only in-frame clones and misses some; the assay was immunoSEQ multiplex PCR. The sample lists tens of thousands of clones; 70% to 80% were seen once. Sequences were derived from CD4+ or CD8+ T cells sorted from blood, sampled in a trial of the OX40 agonist ivuxolimab. The receptor set was obtained from an adult with an advanced solid tumor such as melanoma, head and neck, liver or kidney cancer.

DNA of the CDR3: TGTGCCATCAGTGAGTCGAAACAGGGGGTATTCCCGTATAATTCACCCCTCCACTTT. Its protein product is CAISESKQGVFPYNSPLHF. V is TRBV10-3 and J is TRBJ1-6; 8 nucleotides line up with TRBD1. V shed 0 bases and J 4 bases; nucleotides not matched to a gene: 11. The V gene's germline CDR1 is ENHRY and CDR2 SYGVKD. This CDR3 has 19 amino acids.

This sequence joins TRBV7-2 and TRBJ2-3, with TRBD2 identical over 12 bases. Losses at the gene ends were 1 base for V and 6 bases for J; bases not matched to a gene: 8. The germline CDR1 and CDR2 sequences are SGHTA and FQGNSA. The CDR3 is 17 residues long. The CDR3 spells CASSLVPSGGARDTQYF. CDR3 coding DNA: TGTGCCAGCAGCTTAGTGCCTAGCGGGGGGGCCCGCGATACGCAGTATTTT.

The chain combines TRBV4-1 with TRBJ2-2, with 8 positions matching TRBD1. The V segment lost 1 base and the J segment 6 bases; nucleotides outside the gene matches: 10. The germline V gene has CDR1 MGHRA and CDR2 YSYEKL. The CDR3 extends over 17 amino acids. The CDR3, as DNA: TGCGCCAGCAGCCAAGGCGGTGGCAGGGGGCGCGCCGGGGAGCTGTTTTTT. Its protein product is CASSQGGGRGRAGELFF.

The chain recombines TRBV19 with TRBJ2-1; 14 bases fit TRBD2. The J segment lost 8 bases and the V segment lost 5 bases, leaving 8 bases of the junction unmatched. The CDR3 loop spans 16 amino acids. Germline CDR1 LNHDA, CDR2 SQIVND (reference sequence). This CDR3 is CASSVSPGLAGDEQFF. The CDR3 DNA reads as TGTGCCAGTAGTGTTTCTCCGGGACTAGCGGGGGATGAGCAGTTCTTC.

Comments on this clone: Given a much more abundant clone one base away, this may be a read error. CDR3 sequence (DNA): TGTGCCAGCAGCCAAGGGGGGCTCACTGAAGCTTTCTTT. It specifies CASSQGGLTEAFF. The chain joins TRBV13 to TRBJ1-1, with D possibly TRBD1 on 6 matching bases. V was clipped by 5 bases and J by 4 bases, with 11 bases between them. Germline-derived CDR1 and CDR2 are PRHDT and FYEKMQ (reference sequence). The CDR3 contains 13 residues.

The chain carries TRBV11-2 and TRBJ2-5; D is unclear. CDR3 length: 13 amino acids. Germline values: CDR1 SGHAT, CDR2 FQNNGV. The germline V and J ends were trimmed by 1 base and 5 bases, with 8 bases remaining between them. The CDR3: CASSLAPLETQYF. The CDR3 nucleotides are TGTGCCAGCAGCTTAGCGCCCCTGGAGACCCAGTACTTC.

The V and J genes are TRBV11-1 and TRBJ1-1; the D is unclear. Germline loops: CDR1 SGHAT, CDR2 FQDESV (reference sequence). The CDR3 runs 12 residues. Trimming removed 1 base from V and 6 bases from J, with 6 bases in between. CDR3 loop: CASSLEGSEAFF. The CDR3 DNA follows: TGTGCCAGCAGCTTAGAGGGATCTGAAGCTTTCTTT.

Only one count was recorded for this clone. The chain couples TRBV30 to TRBJ2-1; maybe TRBD2 (6 bases). Germline CDR1 reads GTSNPN; CDR2 reads SVGIG (reference sequence). Trimming cost V 1 base and J 3 bases, with 7 bases left between them. The CDR3 length is 13 residues. The CDR3 protein is CAWSAGDYNEQFF. In DNA, the CDR3 is TGTGCCTGGAGTGCGGGAGACTACAATGAGCAGTTCTTC.

The chain couples TRBV5-4 to TRBJ2-3, with a possible D match to TRBD2 (5 bases). This CDR3 has 12 residues. CDR1 and CDR2 (germline): SGHNT, YYREEE (reference sequence). Trimming pared 3 bases from V and 5 bases from J, leaving 7 bases between. Here the CDR3 reads CASSSAGDTQYF. The CDR3 nucleotides read TGTGCCAGCAGCTCCGCGGGAGATACGCAGTATTTT. Drawing the rest from reference TRBV5-4 and TRBJ2-3, the complete variable domain is ETGVTQSPTHLIKTRGQQVTLRCSSQSGHNTVSWYQQALGQGPQFIFQYYREEENGRGNFPPRFSGLQFPNYSSELNVNALELDDSALYLCASSSAGDTQYFGPGTRLTVL.

The chain recombines TRBV5-1 with TRBJ2-3, with TRBD2 matching 8 bases. In germline, CDR1 is SGHRS, CDR2 YFSETQ. The CDR3 has 14 amino acids. Trimming removed 5 bases from V and 5 bases from J; junction bases left unmatched: 7. The CDR3 nucleotides are TGCGCCAGCAGTCAGCGGGAGTCGAAAGATACGCAGTATTTT. Residues: CASSQRESKDTQYF.

This chain uses TRBV7-6 with TRBJ1-6; TRBD1 is a possible D gene (5 bases). The germline V gene has CDR1 SGHVS and CDR2 FNYEAQ. V dropped 5 bases and J dropped 7 bases, with 18 bases sitting between them. CDR3 length: 16 residues. The CDR3 loop is CASSELGGFSNSPLHF. CDR3 nucleotides: TGTGCCAGCAGCGAACTCGGGGGATTCAGCAATTCACCCCTCCACTTT.

V usage is TRBV6-1 and J usage is TRBJ2-7; D is ambiguous. The CDR3 covers 15 residues. V lost 1 base to trimming and J lost 1 base, with 11 bases between them. Germline V gene data show CDR1 as MNHNS and CDR2 as SASEGT. The CDR3, as DNA: TGTGCCAGCAGTGAAGGGAATCCGCTATCCTACGAGCAGTACTTC. It codes for CASSEGNPLSYEQYF.

The chain is built from TRBV7-6 and TRBJ1-2; perhaps TRBD1 as D (6 bases). CDR3 length equals 14 residues. In germline, CDR1 is SGHVS, CDR2 FNYEAQ. Trimming removed 4 bases from V and 8 bases from J, with 17 bases in between. DNA for the CDR3: TGTGCCAGCAGCTCCCTGGGGGGCGGGGTCGGCTACACCTTC. Protein: CASSSLGGGVGYTF.

The J gene is TRBJ2-7, the V gene TRBV11-3, with 12 bases fitting TRBD2. This CDR3 has 16 residues. From germline, CDR1 is SGHNT and CDR2 YENEEA. The trim removed 0 bases at V and 6 bases at J, leaving 6 bases unmatched. Here the CDR3 reads CASSLDGPTSGSEQYF. DNA of the CDR3: TGTGCCAGCAGCTTAGATGGCCCGACTAGCGGGAGCGAGCAGTACTTC.

This rearrangement joins TRBV6-5 to TRBJ1-2, with 7 bases aligning to TRBD1. The CDR3 runs 13 residues. V shed 6 bases, J shed 4 bases, and the junction held 5 bases outside the gene matches. The V gene's germline CDR1 is MNHEY and CDR2 SVGAGI. The DNA of the CDR3 is TGTGCCAGCAGACAGACAGGGAGCTATGGCTACACCTTC. The encoded protein is CASRQTGSYGYTF.

The V and J genes are TRBV5-1 and TRBJ1-2; maybe TRBD1 (5 bases). The CDR3 has 14 amino acids. Trimming cost V 0 bases and J 4 bases, with 10 bases left between them. CDR1 SGHRS and CDR2 YFSETQ come from the germline V gene. The CDR3 DNA is TGCGCCAGCAGCTTGGGGCAGGGTGTCTATGGCTACACCTTC. This codes for CASSLGQGVYGYTF.

This clone was seen a handful of times. The chain couples TRBV5-4 to TRBJ1-1; D is unresolved. This CDR3 contains 12 residues. Trimming removed 5 bases from V and 2 bases from J, with 7 bases in between. The germline CDR1 and CDR2 sequences are SGHNT and YYREEE (reference sequence). This CDR3 reads CASRTDNTEAFF. The CDR3 region has the DNA TGTGCCAGCAGAACTGACAACACTGAAGCTTTCTTT.

As for this clone: The sample has other DNA sequences that encode this CDR3 too. The chain links TRBV6-6 to TRBJ2-7, with unresolved D. The V end lost 0 bases, the J end lost 4 bases, and 10 bases lay between the germline ends. Germline V gene lookup returns CDR1 MNHNY and CDR2 SVGAGI (reference sequence). This CDR3 is built from 14 residues. This chain's CDR3 is CASSYSETSYEQYF. As DNA, the CDR3 is TGTGCCAGCAGTTACTCGGAGACGTCATACGAGCAGTACTTC.

V is TRBV28 and J is TRBJ1-6; 9 bases are a match to TRBD1. The CDR3 consists of 15 residues. Per germline, CDR1 MDHEN and CDR2 SYDVKM. The ends lost 10 bases at V and 1 base at J; junction bases unmatched: 5. Written as DNA, the CDR3 is TGTGCCACATACAGGGGGCAGTCCTATAATTCACCCCTCCACTTT. Encoded protein: CATYRGQSYNSPLHF.

The rearrangement joins TRBV28 to TRBJ2-3, with 9 bases matching TRBD2. There are 14 residues in the CDR3. The germline V gene encodes CDR1 MDHEN and CDR2 SYDVKM. V was pared by 2 bases and J by 4 bases, with 1 base of the junction left unmatched. The CDR3 sequence is CASSLGGRADTQYF. In nucleotides, the CDR3 is TGTGCCAGCAGTTTAGGCGGGAGGGCAGATACGCAGTATTTT.

This clone was seen only once. This CDR3 is CASSLDFRGNEQYF. The CDR3 nucleotides are TGTGCCAGCAGCTTAGATTTTCGGGGGAACGAGCAGTACTTC. The chain uses TRBV7-8 and TRBJ2-7, with D perhaps matching TRBD2 (6 bases). Germline V CDR1 and CDR2: SGHVS, FQNEAQ. This CDR3 region has 14 residues. Trimming took 1 base from V and 5 from J, leaving 12 bases between them.

The V gene is TRBV7-2, the J gene TRBJ2-7, with 9 bases lining up with TRBD1. The germline CDR1 and CDR2 sequences are SGHTA and FQGNSA. The CDR3 has 13 amino acids. V lost 4 bases, J lost 5 bases, and 3 bases stayed unmatched. CDR3: CASSSGQGNEQYF. In nucleotides, the CDR3 is TGTGCCAGCAGCTCGGGACAGGGTAACGAGCAGTACTTC.

This chain links TRBV4-3 with TRBJ1-6; D unresolved. Germline CDR1 LGHNA, CDR2 YSLEER. This CDR3 comprises 17 residues. V was cut by 0 bases and J by 6 bases, with 15 bases left in between. The CDR3 DNA reads TGCGCCAGCAGCCAAGATATGGCCCTGGGGTTTAATTCACCCCTCCACTTT. Translated, it gives CASSQDMALGFNSPLHF.

The genes are TRBV7-9 and TRBJ1-3; 7 bases agree with TRBD1. This CDR3 spans 17 amino acids. Trimming took 5 bases from V and 0 from J; bases not matched to a gene: 10. Germline V gene data show CDR1 as SEHNR and CDR2 as FQNEAQ (reference sequence). The CDR3 loop is CASSPTGAPNSGNTIYF. Written as DNA, the CDR3 is TGTGCCAGCAGCCCCACAGGGGCCCCGAACTCTGGAAACACCATATATTTT.

The table lists this clone with a few counts. The DNA for the CDR3 is TGTGCCAGTAGTGAGCAGGGCTTTCGTGGCTACACCTTC. It translates to CASSEQGFRGYTF. The chain recombines TRBV19 with TRBJ1-2, with TRBD1 as a possible D gene (5 bases). CDR1 and CDR2 from the germline V gene are LNHDA and SQIVND (reference sequence). V lost 5 bases, J lost 7 bases, and 14 bases lay in between. The CDR3 has 13 amino acids.

This clone was seen ten or more times. The chain employs TRBV27 and TRBJ2-2; TRBD2 might be the D (6 bases). The CDR3 extends over 14 amino acids. V was cut by 2 bases and J by 6 bases, with 10 bases left in between. The germline V gene encodes CDR1 MNHEY and CDR2 SMNVEV (reference sequence). The CDR3 region is CASSLGGNPGELFF. CDR3 coding DNA: TGTGCCAGCAGTTTAGGCGGGAATCCCGGGGAGCTGTTTTTT.

The chain employs TRBV7-2 and TRBJ1-4, with 8 bases matching TRBD1. With V trimmed by 5 bases and J by 3 bases, 5 bases remained unmatched. The CDR3 covers 15 residues. Per germline, CDR1 SGHTA and CDR2 FQGNSA. The CDR3 coding sequence is TGTGCCAGCAGCCTCAGGGGGCCGGCTAATGAAAAACTGTTTTTT. Protein sequence: CASSLRGPANEKLFF.

The chain joins TRBV29-1 to TRBJ1-2; D remains ambiguous. Deletions cut 4 bases from V and 4 bases from J, with 10 bases between. This CDR3 contains 12 residues. Germline lookup yields CDR1 SQVTM and CDR2 ANQGSEA. CDR3 sequence reads: CSVVGSLYGYTF. The DNA for the CDR3 is TGCAGCGTTGTAGGATCCCTCTATGGCTACACCTTC.

The CDR3 DNA sequence: TGTGCCAGCACTAGGATAGCCCACGGGGAGCTGTTTTTT. Translated: CASTRIAHGELFF. The rearrangement uses TRBV6-1 and TRBJ2-2; D ambiguous. Germline values: CDR1 MNHNS, CDR2 SASEGT. The V end was cut by 7 bases, the J end by 7 bases, with 13 bases between. This CDR3 has 13 amino acids.

This clone was counted only a few times. V is TRBV27 and J is TRBJ1-5, with D tentatively TRBD1 (5 bases). Germline values: CDR1 MNHEY, CDR2 SMNVEV (reference sequence). The CDR3 loop spans 13 amino acids. Trimming shortened V by 5 bases and J by 6 bases, and 11 bases separated the two germline ends. CDR3 DNA: TGTGCCAGCAGTGCCCGGGGGGGTCAGCCCCAGCATTTT. It is translated as CASSARGGQPQHF.